This TCR beta chain is drawn from a study of T cells expressing NK-cell markers. Study-wide background: Repertoires of TCR beta were obtained from T cells sorted as CD3+CD56+NKG2C+, CD3+CD56+NKG2C- and CD3+CD56-NKG2C+. One of eight sequenced donors was HCMV-seronegative; the other seven were seropositive.

Each CDR3 protein gets one entry in TCRdb, which reprocessed the 5' RACE reads and gives no DNA. Found here are about 380,000 distinct CDR3 sequences; the top ten clones hold roughly 5.2%. Study-level findings and limits: In a group of several donors, dominant NKG2C+ clonotypes represented 1.0-7.0% of CD8+ T cells. The study found these clonotypes also leading the CD3+CD56-NKG2C+ fraction in a few donors.

The germline V gene has CDR1 DFQATT and CDR2 SNEGSKA (reference sequence). This CDR3 is built from 11 residues. Comment on this clonotype: Its target is unknown.

V and J are TRBV20-1 and TRBJ2-3. Input material: blood T cells: a sorted CD56 or NKG2C T cell subset, CD4+ or CD8+ T cells, or bulk PBMC T cells (not recorded which). The receptor's source is a man between 18 and 69 years old in good health. The CDR3 reads CSARRPDTQYF.